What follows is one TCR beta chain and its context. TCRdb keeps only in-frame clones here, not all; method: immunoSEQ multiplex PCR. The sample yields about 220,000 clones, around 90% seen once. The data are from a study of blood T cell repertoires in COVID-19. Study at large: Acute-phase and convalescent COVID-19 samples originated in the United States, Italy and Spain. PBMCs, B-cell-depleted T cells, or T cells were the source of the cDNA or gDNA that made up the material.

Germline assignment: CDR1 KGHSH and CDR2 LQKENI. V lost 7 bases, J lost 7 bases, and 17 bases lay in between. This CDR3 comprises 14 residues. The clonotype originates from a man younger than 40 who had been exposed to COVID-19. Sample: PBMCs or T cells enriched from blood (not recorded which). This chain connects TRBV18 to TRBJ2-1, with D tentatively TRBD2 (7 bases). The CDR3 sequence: CASYTAGAGNEQFF. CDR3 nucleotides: TGTGCCAGCTACACGGCGGGGGCGGGTAATGAGCAGTTCTTC.